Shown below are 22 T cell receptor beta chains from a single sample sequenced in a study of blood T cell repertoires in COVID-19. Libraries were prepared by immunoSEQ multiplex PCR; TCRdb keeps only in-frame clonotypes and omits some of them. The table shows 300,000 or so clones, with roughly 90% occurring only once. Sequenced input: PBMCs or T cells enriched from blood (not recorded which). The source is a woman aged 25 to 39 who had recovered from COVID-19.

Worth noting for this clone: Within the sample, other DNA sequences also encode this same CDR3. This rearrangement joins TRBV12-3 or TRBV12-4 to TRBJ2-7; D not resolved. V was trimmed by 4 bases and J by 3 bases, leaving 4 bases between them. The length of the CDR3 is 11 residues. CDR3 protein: CASSSSYEQYF. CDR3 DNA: TGTGCCAGCAGTTCGAGCTACGAGCAGTACTTC.

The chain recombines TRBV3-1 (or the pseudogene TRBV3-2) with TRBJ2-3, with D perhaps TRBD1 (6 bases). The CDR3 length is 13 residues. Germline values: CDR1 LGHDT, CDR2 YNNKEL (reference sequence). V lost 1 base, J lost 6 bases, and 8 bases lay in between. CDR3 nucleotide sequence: TGTGCCAGCAGCCAAGGAAGGGGGGATACGCAGTATTTT. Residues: CASSQGRGDTQYF.

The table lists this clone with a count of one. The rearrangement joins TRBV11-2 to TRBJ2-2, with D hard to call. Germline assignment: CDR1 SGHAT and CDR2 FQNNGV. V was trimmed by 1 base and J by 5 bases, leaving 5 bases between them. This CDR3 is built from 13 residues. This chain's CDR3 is CASSLAQTGELFF. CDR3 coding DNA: TGTGCCAGCAGCTTAGCACAGACCGGGGAGCTGTTTTTT.

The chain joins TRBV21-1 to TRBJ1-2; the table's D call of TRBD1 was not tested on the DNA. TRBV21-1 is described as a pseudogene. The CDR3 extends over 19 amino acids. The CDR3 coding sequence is TGTGCCAGCAGCCCAGGACAGGGGGACCTTCCATTCATTAACTATGGCTACACCTTC. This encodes CASSPGQGDLPFINYGYTF.

Here the CDR3 DNA reads TGTGCCAGCAGTCCCCCGACAGGGGCGGGAGGCAATCAGCCCCAGCATTTT. Its protein is CASSPPTGAGGNQPQHF. The rearrangement joins TRBV28 to TRBJ1-5, with 8 positions matching TRBD1. Germline assignment: CDR1 MDHEN and CDR2 SYDVKM. The CDR3 spans 17 residues. The V segment lost 5 bases and the J segment 2 bases; nucleotides outside the gene matches: 11.

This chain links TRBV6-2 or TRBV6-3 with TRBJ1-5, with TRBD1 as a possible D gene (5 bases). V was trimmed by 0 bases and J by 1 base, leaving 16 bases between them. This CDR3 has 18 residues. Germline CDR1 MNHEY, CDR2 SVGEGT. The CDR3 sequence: CASSYSFSGVGSNQPQHF. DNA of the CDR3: TGTGCCAGCAGTTACTCGTTTTCGGGGGTAGGGAGCAATCAGCCCCAGCATTTT.

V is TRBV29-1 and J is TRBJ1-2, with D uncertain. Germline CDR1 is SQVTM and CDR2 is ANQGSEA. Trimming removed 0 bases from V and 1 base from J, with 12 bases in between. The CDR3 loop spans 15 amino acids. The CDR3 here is CSVEDRGRFNYGYTF. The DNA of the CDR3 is TGCAGCGTTGAAGATCGAGGGCGGTTTAACTATGGCTACACCTTC.

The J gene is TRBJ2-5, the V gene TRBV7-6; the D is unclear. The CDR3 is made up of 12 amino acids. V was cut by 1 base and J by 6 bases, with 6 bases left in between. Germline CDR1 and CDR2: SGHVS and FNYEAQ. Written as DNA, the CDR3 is TGTGCCAGCAGCTTAGAAGCGAAGACCCAGTACTTC. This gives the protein CASSLEAKTQYF.

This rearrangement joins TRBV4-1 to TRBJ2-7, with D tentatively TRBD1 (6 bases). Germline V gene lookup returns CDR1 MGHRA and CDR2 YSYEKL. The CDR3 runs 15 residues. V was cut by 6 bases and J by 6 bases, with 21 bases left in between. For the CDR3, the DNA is TGCGCCAGCAGTTATTCCGGGACAATCGAGGGCGAGCAGTACTTC. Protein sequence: CASSYSGTIEGEQYF.

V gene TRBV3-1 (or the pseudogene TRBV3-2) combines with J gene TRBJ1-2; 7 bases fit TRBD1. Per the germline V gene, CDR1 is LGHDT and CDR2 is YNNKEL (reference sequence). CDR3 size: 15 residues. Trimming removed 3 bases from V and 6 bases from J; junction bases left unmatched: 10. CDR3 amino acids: CASSHRDRAVDGYTF. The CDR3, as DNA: TGTGCCAGCAGCCACCGGGACAGAGCTGTGGATGGCTACACCTTC.

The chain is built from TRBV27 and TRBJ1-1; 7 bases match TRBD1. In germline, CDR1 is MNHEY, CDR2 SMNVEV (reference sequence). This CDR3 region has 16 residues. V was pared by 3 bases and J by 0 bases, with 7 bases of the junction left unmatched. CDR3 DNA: TGTGCCAGCAGTTTGGGGACAGACCTCATGAACACTGAAGCTTTCTTT. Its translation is CASSLGTDLMNTEAFF.

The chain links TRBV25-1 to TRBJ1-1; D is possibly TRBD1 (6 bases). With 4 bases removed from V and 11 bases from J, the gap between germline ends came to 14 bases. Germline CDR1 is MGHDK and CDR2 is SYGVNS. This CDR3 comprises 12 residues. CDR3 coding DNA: TGTGCCAGCAGTGGGGTTGGACAGATGGCTTTCTTT. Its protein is CASSGVGQMAFF. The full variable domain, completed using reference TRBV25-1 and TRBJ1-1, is EADIYQTPRYLVIGTGKKITLECSQTMGHDKMYWYQQDPGMELHLIHYSYGVNSTEKGDLSSESTVSRIRTEHFPLTLESARPSHTSQYLCASSGVGQMAFFGQGTRLTVV.

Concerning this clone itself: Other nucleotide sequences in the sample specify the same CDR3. Here the CDR3 DNA reads TGTGCCAGCAGTCTCCCGGGACAGGGGAACTATGGCTACACCTTC. Translated: CASSLPGQGNYGYTF. V is TRBV28 and J is TRBJ1-2; TRBD1 matches at 10 bases. CDR3 length: 15 amino acids. Germline V gives CDR1 MDHEN, CDR2 SYDVKM. With 5 bases clipped from V and 2 bases from J, the junction kept 5 bases outside the gene matches.

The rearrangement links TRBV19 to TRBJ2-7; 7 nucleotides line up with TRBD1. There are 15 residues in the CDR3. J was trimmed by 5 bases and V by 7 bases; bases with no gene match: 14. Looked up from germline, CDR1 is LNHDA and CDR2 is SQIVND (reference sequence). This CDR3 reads CASIYRDSGDHEQYF. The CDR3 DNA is TGTGCCAGTATCTACCGGGACAGCGGCGATCACGAGCAGTACTTC.

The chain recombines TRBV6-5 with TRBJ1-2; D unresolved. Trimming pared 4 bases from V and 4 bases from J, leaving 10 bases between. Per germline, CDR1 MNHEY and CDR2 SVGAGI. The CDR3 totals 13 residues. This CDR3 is CASSSTGFYGYTF. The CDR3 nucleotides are TGTGCCAGCAGTTCGACCGGGTTCTATGGCTACACCTTC.

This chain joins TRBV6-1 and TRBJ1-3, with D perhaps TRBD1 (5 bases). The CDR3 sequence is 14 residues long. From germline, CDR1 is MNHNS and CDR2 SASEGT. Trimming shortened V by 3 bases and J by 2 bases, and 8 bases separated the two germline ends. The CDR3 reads CASSDGGTGNTIYF. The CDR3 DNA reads TGTGCCAGCAGTGACGGGGGGACTGGAAACACCATATATTTT.

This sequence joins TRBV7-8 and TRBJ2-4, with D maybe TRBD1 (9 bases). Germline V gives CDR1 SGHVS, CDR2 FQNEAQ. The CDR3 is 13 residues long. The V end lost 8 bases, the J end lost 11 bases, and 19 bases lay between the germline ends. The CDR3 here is CASADRGLGVQYF. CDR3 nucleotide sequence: TGTGCCAGCGCGGACAGGGGACTAGGTGTTCAGTACTTC.

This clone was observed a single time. The CDR3 nucleotides read TGTGCCAGCAGTGACTCCAGGGGCGACTATGGCTACACCTTC. Translation: CASSDSRGDYGYTF. The rearrangement joins TRBV25-1 to TRBJ1-2, with a possible D match to TRBD1 (6 bases). Germline-derived CDR1 and CDR2 are MGHDK and SYGVNS. CDR3 length: 14 amino acids. Trimming cost V 3 bases and J 3 bases, with 11 bases left between them.

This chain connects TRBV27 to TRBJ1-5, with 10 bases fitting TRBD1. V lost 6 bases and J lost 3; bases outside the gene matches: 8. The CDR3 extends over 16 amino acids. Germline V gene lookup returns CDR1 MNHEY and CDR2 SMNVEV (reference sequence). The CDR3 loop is CASRRDRGRLNQPQHF. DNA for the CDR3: TGTGCCAGCAGACGAGACAGGGGGCGCCTCAATCAGCCCCAGCATTTT.

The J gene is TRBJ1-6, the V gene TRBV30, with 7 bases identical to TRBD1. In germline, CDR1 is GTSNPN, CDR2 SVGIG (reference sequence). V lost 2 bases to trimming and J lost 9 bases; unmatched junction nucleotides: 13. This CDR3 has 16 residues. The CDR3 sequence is CAWSPTKQGIVSPLHF. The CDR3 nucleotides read TGTGCCTGGAGTCCAACCAAACAGGGGATAGTTTCACCCCTCCACTTT.

The CDR3 loop reads CSVTIGQGWDTGELFF. For the CDR3, the DNA is TGCAGCGTTACAATAGGACAGGGGTGGGACACCGGGGAGCTGTTTTTT. The chain has TRBV29-1 and TRBJ2-2, with TRBD1 identical over 9 bases. The CDR3 sequence is 16 residues long. V gave up 5 bases and J gave up 3 bases; unmatched junction bases: 10. From germline, CDR1 is SQVTM and CDR2 ANQGSEA.

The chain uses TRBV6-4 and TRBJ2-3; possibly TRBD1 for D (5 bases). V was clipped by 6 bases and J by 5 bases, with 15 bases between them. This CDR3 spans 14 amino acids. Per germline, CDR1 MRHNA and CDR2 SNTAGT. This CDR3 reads CASSPDGARDTQYF. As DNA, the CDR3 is TGTGCCAGCAGCCCCGATGGGGCAAGAGATACGCAGTATTTT.